Given below is one TCR beta chain in context. Antigen unknown. Aged 18 to 65, the patients had hyperthyroidism that was newly diagnosed and had lasted under 2 months. Fresh 10 ml peripheral blood yielded PBMCs. This record belongs to a study of T cells in Graves' hyperthyroidism and ophthalmopathy. Study-wide results and caveats: Blood shared most expanded thyroid clonotypes above 0.001.

What was amplified from RNA transcripts were TCR beta CDR3 regions. A set of HTBI primers served as the primers for a first-round RT-PCR of the TCR CDR3. A single record per CDR3 protein comes from TCRdb applying MiXCR to the multiplex PCR reads. The sample shows some 620,000 distinct CDR3 sequences, roughly 15% of them seen only once. Germline V gene data show CDR1 as MNHEY and CDR2 as SVGEGT. V was trimmed by 11 bases and J by 8 bases, leaving 24 bases between them. This CDR3 spans 15 amino acids. The sequence came from a woman aged 30 to 39 with Graves' hyperthyroidism. Sequencing was done on a sample of blood. This rearrangement joins TRBV6-2 or TRBV6-3 to TRBJ2-2, with a weak D call TRBD2 (6 bases). CDR3 DNA sequence: TGTGCCGGCCCGAATCCCGGGGTGCGGGGTGGGGAGCTGTTTTTT. It encodes CAGPNPGVRGGELFF.